The clone carrying this T cell receptor beta chain showed up many times. Its antigen is not known. These data come from a study of CD8 T cells in ankylosing spondylitis. Study conclusions and caveats: Earlier reports found some motif variants in synovial fluid and blood in reactive arthritis. Researchers report that disease-linked clones proved CD8+ and relatively rare in peripheral blood.

TCRdb fed the 5' RACE reads into MiXCR, producing one record per CDR3 protein. The sample shows some 250,000 distinct CDR3 sequences, approximately 24% of them seen only once. V lost 1 base, J lost 4 bases, and 7 bases lay in between. Germline CDR1 reads MNHNS; CDR2 reads SASEGT. The CDR3 has 13 amino acids. This sequence joins TRBV6-1 and TRBJ2-5; possibly TRBD1 for D (5 bases). The sample was blood, either unsorted or a sorted T cell fraction (not recorded which). The clonotype comes from a male donor with ankylosing spondylitis or in good health (not recorded which). As DNA, the CDR3 is TGTGCCAGCAGTGAAGGGGGCGGAGAGACCCAGTACTTC. Amino acids: CASSEGGGETQYF.